A single sample is the source of the 10 T cell receptor beta chains below, sequenced in a study of T-cell reconstitution after alpha-beta-depleted transplantation in children. Unique molecular identifiers were incorporated into the prepared TCRbeta library. TCRdb ran MiXCR on the PCR reads and lists one entry per CDR3 protein. The sample shows more than 500,000 distinct CDR3 sequences, roughly an eighth of them seen only once. This specimen consisted of PBMCs, mostly from graft donor cells, obtained 180 days after TCRalphabeta/CD19-depleted stem cell transplant. Source of these receptors: a female patient aged 2-15 years who had a stem cell transplant for aplastic anemia, so the T cells may come from the graft donor.

In its sample, this clonotype was seen many times. This chain links TRBV12-3 or TRBV12-4 with TRBJ1-5; TRBD1 might be the D (5 bases). This CDR3 region has 15 residues. The ends were cut back, 4 bases at V and 3 bases at J, with 13 bases in the middle. The CDR3 bases are TGTGCCAGCAGTTCCCAGGGCCCTCACAATCAGCCCCAGCATTTT. This translates into CASSSQGPHNQPQHF.

This clonotype was seen a handful of times. The gene calls are TRBV6-1 and TRBJ2-7, with 13 bases aligning to TRBD2. The V gene's germline CDR1 is MNHNS and CDR2 SASEGT. V lost 7 bases and J lost 5; bases outside the gene matches: 5. The CDR3 contains 14 residues. The CDR3 sequence is CASTGLAGVNEQYV. CDR3 DNA: TGTGCCAGCACCGGACTAGCGGGAGTCAACGAGCAGTACGTC.

The CDR3 bases are TGTGCCAGCAGCCCCTGGGAGGAGAAAGAGACCCAGTACTTC. It translates to CASSPWEEKETQYF. This rearrangement joins TRBV11-2 to TRBJ2-5, with a possible D match to TRBD2 (6 bases). The V end lost 5 bases, the J end lost 3 bases, and 13 bases lay between the germline ends. This CDR3 region has 14 residues. Looked up from germline, CDR1 is SGHAT and CDR2 is FQNNGV.

This clonotype was recorded a few times. CDR3 coding DNA: TGTGCCAGCAGCGTACAAACGACAGATACGCAGTATTTT. This sequence encodes CASSVQTTDTQYF. The rearrangement joins TRBV9 to TRBJ2-3; the D is unclear. Trimming pared 1 base from V and 3 bases from J, leaving 6 bases between. The CDR3 is 13 amino acids. Per the germline V gene, CDR1 is SGDLS and CDR2 is YYNGEE.

This clonotype was picked up a small number of times. The chain uses TRBV21-1 and TRBJ2-7; TRBD1, as called in the table, went unchecked against the DNA. TRBV21-1 is labeled a pseudogene. CDR3 size: 15 residues. CDR3 sequence: CASSNGGQGAYEQYV. CDR3 nucleotide sequence: TGTGCCAGCAGCAACGGGGGACAGGGGGCCTACGAGCAGTACGTC.

This clonotype was observed a handful of times. V and J are TRBV19 and TRBJ2-3, with TRBD2 identical over 7 bases. The CDR3 covers 15 residues. Unmatched junction bases numbered 10, after V lost 7 bases and J lost 3 bases. CDR1 is LNHDA, CDR2 SQIVND, per germline (reference sequence). The CDR3 DNA reads as TGTGCCAGTAACGGACGCGGGAGTGTTACAGATACGCAGTATTTT. Translated, it gives CASNGRGSVTDTQYF.

The rearrangement uses TRBV20-1 and TRBJ2-1, with D perhaps TRBD1 or TRBD2 (5 bases each). The CDR3 runs to 13 residues. The V gene's germline CDR1 is DFQATT and CDR2 SNEGSKA (reference sequence). The CDR3 loop reads CKPGAGTDNEQFF. DNA for the CDR3: TGCAAGCCCGGGGCGGGCACCGACAATGAGCAGTTCTTC.

Only a few counts were recorded for this clonotype. The gene calls are TRBV4-3 and TRBJ1-1, with 7 bases aligning to TRBD1. The CDR3 consists of 16 residues. Germline loops: CDR1 LGHNA, CDR2 YSLEER. The V segment lost 0 bases and the J segment 0 bases; nucleotides outside the gene matches: 4. In nucleotides, the CDR3 is TGCGCCAGCAGCCAAGATAGGGGGCCCCTGAACACTGAAGCTTTCTTT. It specifies CASSQDRGPLNTEAFF.

This clonotype was detected a few times. The rearrangement joins TRBV6-2 or TRBV6-3 to TRBJ2-7; D is unclear. Germline V gene lookup returns CDR1 MNHEY and CDR2 SVGEGT. The CDR3 loop spans 14 amino acids. Between the trimmed V and J ends, which lost 0 bases and 7 bases, there was a span of 13 bases. CDR3 sequence (DNA): TGTGCCAGCAGTTACTCGGTCATTCTTAAGGAGCAGTACTTC. The encoded protein is CASSYSVILKEQYF.

This clonotype has just a few counts. This chain joins TRBV28 and TRBJ2-7; TRBD1 matches at 8 bases. V lost 3 bases and J lost 0; bases outside the gene matches: 10. There are 17 residues in the CDR3. The germline CDR1 and CDR2 sequences are MDHEN and SYDVKM. CDR3 in amino acids: CASSFILGQDYSYEQYF. CDR3 DNA sequence: TGTGCCAGCAGTTTTATCCTGGGACAGGATTACTCCTACGAGCAGTACTTC.